This T cell receptor beta chain was retrieved from a study of cytomegalovirus exposure and HLA in healthy donors. Whole-study context: A previous analysis identified 95 million to 140 million unique TCR beta sequences derived from approximately 190 million T cells.

The PCR employed 60 Vbeta primers together with 13 Jbeta primers. Assay used: immunoSEQ multiplex PCR; TCRdb lists only in-frame clones, some missing. The table includes 130,000 to 150,000 clones, about 82% detected once. Germline lookup yields CDR1 MNHNS and CDR2 SASEGT. Trimming removed 4 bases from V and 0 bases from J; junction bases left unmatched: 7. The CDR3 runs to 19 residues. Study-level points and caveats: By HLA locus, TCR association rates varied in a later analysis, with DRB1 showing the most and HLA-C the fewest. The authors assumed roughly uniform sequencing depth across donors for presence/absence analyses.

About this clone itself: The antigen remains undetermined.

The sequence came from a man in his thirties or forties in good health and CMV-seronegative. The sample taken for sequencing was PBMCs. The chain carries TRBV6-1 and TRBJ2-6, with 12 positions matching TRBD2. CDR3 coding DNA: TGTGCCAGCAGTGGAAGACTAGCGGGGGATCACTCTGGGGCCAACGTCCTGACTTTC. It is translated as CASSGRLAGDHSGANVLTF.